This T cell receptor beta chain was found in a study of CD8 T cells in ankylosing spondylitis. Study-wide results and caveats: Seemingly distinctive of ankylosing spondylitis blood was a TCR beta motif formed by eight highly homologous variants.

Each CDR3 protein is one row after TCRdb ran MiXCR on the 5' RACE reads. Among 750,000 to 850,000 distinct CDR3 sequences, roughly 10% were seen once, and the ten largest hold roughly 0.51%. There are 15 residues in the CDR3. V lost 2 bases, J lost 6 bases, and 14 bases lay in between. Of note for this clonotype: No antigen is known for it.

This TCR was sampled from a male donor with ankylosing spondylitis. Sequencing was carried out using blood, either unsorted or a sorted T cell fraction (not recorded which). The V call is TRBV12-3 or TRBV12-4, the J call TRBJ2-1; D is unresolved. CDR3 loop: CASSLRVKGSNEQFF. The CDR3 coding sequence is TGTGCCAGCAGTTTACGGGTAAAAGGGTCCAATGAGCAGTTCTTC.